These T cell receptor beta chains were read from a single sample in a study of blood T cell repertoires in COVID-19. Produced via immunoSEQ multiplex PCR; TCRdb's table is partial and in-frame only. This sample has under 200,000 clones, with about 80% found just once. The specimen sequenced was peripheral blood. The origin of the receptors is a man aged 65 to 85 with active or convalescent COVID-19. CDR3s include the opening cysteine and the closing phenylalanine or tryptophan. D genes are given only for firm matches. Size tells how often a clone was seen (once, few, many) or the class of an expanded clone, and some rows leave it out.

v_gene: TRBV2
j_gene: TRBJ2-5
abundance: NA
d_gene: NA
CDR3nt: TGTGCCAGCAGTGTAATAGTCCGGGAGACCCAGTACTTC
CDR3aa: CASSVIVRETQYF

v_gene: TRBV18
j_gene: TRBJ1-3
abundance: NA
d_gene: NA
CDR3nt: TGTGCCAGCTCACAAACCAGACTACAGGGCTTCTCTGGAAACACCATATATTTT
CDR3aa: CASSQTRLQGFSGNTIYF

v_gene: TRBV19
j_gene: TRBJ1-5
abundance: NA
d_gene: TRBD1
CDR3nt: TGTGCCAGTAGTACAAAACAGGGGGCGGGTCAGCCCCAGCATTTT
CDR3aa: CASSTKQGAGQPQHF

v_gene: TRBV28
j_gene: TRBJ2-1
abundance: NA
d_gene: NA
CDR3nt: TGTGCCATGCAAACGTCAGGGCTAGGGAATGAGCAGTTCTTC
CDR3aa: CAMQTSGLGNEQFF

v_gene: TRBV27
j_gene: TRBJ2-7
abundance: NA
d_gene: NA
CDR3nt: TGTGCCAGCATGGGTCGGGAGTGGTCCTACGAGCAGTACTTC
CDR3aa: CASMGREWSYEQYF

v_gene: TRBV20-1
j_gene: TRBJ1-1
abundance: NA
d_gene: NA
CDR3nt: TGCAGTGCTAGTCAACCTCAGGGAACTGAAGCTTTCTTT
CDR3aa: CSASQPQGTEAFF

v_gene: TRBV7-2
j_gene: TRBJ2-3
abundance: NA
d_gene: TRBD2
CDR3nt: TGTGCCAGCAGCTTTTCTAGCGGGGGTGGGACAGATACGCAGTATTTT
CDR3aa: CASSFSSGGGTDTQYF

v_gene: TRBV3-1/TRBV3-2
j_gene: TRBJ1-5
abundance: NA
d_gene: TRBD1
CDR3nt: TGTGCCAGCAGCCAAGGGACAGGGAGTCAGCCCCAGCATTTT
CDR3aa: CASSQGTGSQPQHF

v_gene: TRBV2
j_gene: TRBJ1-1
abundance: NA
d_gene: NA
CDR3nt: TGTGCCAGCAGTCAGACTGAAGCTTTCTTT
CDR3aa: CASSQTEAFF

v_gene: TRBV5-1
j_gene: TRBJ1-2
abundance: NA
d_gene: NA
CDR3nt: TGCGCCAGCAGCTTGGGCGCAGGGCCCTCCTATGGCTACACCTTC
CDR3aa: CASSLGAGPSYGYTF

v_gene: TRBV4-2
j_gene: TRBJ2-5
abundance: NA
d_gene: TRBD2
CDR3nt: TGTGCCAGCAGCCGGGGGACTAGCGGGGGGGCCGGGACCCAGTACTTC
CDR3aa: CASSRGTSGGAGTQYF

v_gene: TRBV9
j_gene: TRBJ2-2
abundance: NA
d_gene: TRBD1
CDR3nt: TGTGCCAGCAGCGTACTACAGGGGGCGACCGGGGAGCTGTTTTTT
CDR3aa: CASSVLQGATGELFF

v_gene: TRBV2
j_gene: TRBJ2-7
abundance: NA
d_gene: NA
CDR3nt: TGTGCCAGCAGTGACTTTTCCGGGACACCCTACGAGCAGTACTTC
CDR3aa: CASSDFSGTPYEQYF

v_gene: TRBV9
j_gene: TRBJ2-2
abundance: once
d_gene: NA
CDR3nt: TGTGCCAGCAGCGTAGGTGGAGGGAACACCGGGGAGCTGTTTTTT
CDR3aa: CASSVGGGNTGELFF

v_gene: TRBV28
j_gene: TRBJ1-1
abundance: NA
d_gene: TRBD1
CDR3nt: TGTGCCAGCAGTTTTGGGACAGGGGGTCGGTACACTGAAGCTTTCTTT
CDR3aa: CASSFGTGGRYTEAFF

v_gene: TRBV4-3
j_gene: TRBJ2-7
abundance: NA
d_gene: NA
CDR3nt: TGCGCCAGCAGCCTAGAACTGCACTACGAGCAGTACTTC
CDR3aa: CASSLELHYEQYF

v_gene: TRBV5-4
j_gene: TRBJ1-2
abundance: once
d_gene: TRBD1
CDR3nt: TGTGCCAGCAGAAATGACAGGGCCACTAACTATGGCTACACCTTC
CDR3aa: CASRNDRATNYGYTF

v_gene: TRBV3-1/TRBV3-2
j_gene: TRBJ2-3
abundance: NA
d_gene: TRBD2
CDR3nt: TGTGCCAGCAGCCGTGCGGGAGGGCCGGCAGATACGCAGTATTTT
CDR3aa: CASSRAGGPADTQYF

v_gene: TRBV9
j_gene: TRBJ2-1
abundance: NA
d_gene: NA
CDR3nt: TGTGCCAGCAGCTCACCGGGAACCCCCATGAGTCGGTTCTTC
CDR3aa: CASSSPGTPMSRFF

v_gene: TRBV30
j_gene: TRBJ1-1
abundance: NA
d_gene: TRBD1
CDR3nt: TGTGCCTGGAGTGCGGACAGGGTCCGGGCTTTCTTT
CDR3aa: CAWSADRVRAFF

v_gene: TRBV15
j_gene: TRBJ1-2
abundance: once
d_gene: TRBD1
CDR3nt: TGTGCCACCAGCAGAGAAGAGGGGGCGGGTGGCTACACCTTC
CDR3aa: CATSREEGAGGYTF

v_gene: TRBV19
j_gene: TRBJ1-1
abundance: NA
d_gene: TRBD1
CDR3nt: TGTGCCAGTGCCGACAGGGGGAGCACTGAAGCTTTCTTT
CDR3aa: CASADRGSTEAFF

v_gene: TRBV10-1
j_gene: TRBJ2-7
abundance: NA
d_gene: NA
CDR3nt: TGCGCCAGCAGTGAGTCCCCTTTACTACACGAGCAGTACTTC
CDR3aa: CASSESPLLHEQYF

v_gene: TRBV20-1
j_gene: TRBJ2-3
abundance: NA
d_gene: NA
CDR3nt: TGCAGTGCTAGTTCCGGGGCAGATACGCAGTATTTT
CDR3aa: CSASSGADTQYF

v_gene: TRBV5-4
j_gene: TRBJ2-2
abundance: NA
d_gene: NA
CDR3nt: TGTGCCAGCAGCTTGGAACAGCCCGGGGAGCTGTTTTTT
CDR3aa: CASSLEQPGELFF

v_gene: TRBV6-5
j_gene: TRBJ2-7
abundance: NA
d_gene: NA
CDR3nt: TGTGCCAGCAGTCCGACAGCCTACGAGCAGTACTTC
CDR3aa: CASSPTAYEQYF

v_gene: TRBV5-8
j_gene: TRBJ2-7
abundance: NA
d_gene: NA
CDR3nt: TGTGCCAGCAGCCCCCGGGGAGGGACAGGAAGTCCCGAGCAGTACTTC
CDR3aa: CASSPRGGTGSPEQYF

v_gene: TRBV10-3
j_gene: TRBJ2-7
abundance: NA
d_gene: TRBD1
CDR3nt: TGTGCCATCAGTGCCGGACAGGGCGGCTCCTACGAGCAGTACTTC
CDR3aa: CAISAGQGGSYEQYF

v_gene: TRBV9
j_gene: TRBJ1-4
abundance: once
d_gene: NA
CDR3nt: TGTGCCAGCAGCCTACAGTCGCAAACTAATGAAAAACTGTTTTTT
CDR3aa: CASSLQSQTNEKLFF

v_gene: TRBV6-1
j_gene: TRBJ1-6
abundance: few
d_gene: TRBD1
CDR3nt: TGTGCCAGCAGTGAAGCGGGACAGGTCCACCGCAGCTCCTATAATTCACCCCTCCACTTT
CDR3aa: CASSEAGQVHRSSYNSPLHF

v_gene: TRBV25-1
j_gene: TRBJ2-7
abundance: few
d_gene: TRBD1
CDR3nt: TGTGCCAGCAGTGACGGACAGGCGATCTACGAGCAGTACTTC
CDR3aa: CASSDGQAIYEQYF

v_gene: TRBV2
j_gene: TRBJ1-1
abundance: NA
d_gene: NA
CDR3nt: TGTGCCAGCAGTTCAACCCCCGGGACTGAAGCTTTCTTT
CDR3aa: CASSSTPGTEAFF

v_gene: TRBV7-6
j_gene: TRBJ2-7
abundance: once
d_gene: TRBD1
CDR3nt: TGTGCCAGCAGCCCGTCCGGGACAGGGGGCCGAAACGAGCAGTACTTC
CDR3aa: CASSPSGTGGRNEQYF

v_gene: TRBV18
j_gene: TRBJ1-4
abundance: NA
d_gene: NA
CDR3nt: TGTGCCAGCTCACCATCCTACAGGGACCACCTGTTTTTT
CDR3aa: CASSPSYRDHLFF

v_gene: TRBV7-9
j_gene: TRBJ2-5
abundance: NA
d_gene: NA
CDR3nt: TGTGCCAGCAGCTTAGCGGGCGAACCGACCCAGTACTTC
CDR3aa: CASSLAGEPTQYF

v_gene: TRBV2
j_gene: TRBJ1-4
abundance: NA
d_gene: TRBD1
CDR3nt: TGTGCCAGCAACCAAGCCAGGACAGGGATCGAAAAACTGTTTTTT
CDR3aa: CASNQARTGIEKLFF

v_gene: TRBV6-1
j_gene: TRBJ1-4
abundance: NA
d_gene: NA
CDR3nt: TGTGCCAGCAGTGATCGTTGGGCCGCACCGGCGACTAATGAAAAACTGTTTTTT
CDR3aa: CASSDRWAAPATNEKLFF

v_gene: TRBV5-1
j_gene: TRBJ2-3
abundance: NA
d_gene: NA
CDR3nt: TGCGCCAGCAGCTTGGCCCTAGTATCTCGCGGCACAGATACGCAGTATTTT
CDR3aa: CASSLALVSRGTDTQYF

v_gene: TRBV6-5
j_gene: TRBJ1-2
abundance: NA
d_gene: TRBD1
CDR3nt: TGTGCCAGCAGTTACTCCGGGGACAGGGAAAACTATGGCTACACCTTC
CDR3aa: CASSYSGDRENYGYTF

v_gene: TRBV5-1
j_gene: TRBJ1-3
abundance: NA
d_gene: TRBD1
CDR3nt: TGCGCCAGCAGCCGATATCCGGGACAGGGAGGGAAGGACACCATATATTTT
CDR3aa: CASSRYPGQGGKDTIYF

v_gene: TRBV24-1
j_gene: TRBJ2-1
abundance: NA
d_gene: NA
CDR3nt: TGTGCCACCAGTGATTTGCCCGGAGGGGCTCTAGGGTACAATGAGCAGTTCTTC
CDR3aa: CATSDLPGGALGYNEQFF

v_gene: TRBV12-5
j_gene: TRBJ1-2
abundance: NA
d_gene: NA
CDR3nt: TGTGCTAGTGGTTCTGGACAGTTAGCTAACTATGGCTACACCTTC
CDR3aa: CASGSGQLANYGYTF

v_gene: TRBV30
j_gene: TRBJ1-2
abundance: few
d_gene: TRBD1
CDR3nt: TGTGCCTGGAGTGTACGCAGGGGGCGTGGGAATGGCTACACCTTC
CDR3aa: CAWSVRRGRGNGYTF

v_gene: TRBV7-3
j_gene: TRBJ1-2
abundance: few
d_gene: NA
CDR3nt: TGTGCCAGCAGCTTATCATCAGGGGTAGGCTACACCTTC
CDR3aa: CASSLSSGVGYTF

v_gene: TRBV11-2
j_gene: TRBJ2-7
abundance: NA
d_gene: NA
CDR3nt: TGTGCCAGCAGCTTCAATGATGGGAGAGGTAGCTACGAGCAGTACTTC
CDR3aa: CASSFNDGRGSYEQYF

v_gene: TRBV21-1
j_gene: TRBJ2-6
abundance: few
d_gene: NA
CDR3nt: TGTGCCAGCACCCGGGGACGGGACAGGGCAGTTGGGGCCAACGTCCTGACTTTC
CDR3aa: CASTRGRDRAVGANVLTF

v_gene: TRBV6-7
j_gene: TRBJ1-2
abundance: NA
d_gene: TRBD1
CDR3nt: TGTGCCAGCAGTTACTCGAATGGCAGGGGGCCATATGGCTACACCTTC
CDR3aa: CASSYSNGRGPYGYTF

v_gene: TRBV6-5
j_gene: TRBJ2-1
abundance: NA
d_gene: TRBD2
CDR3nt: TGTGCCAGCAGGACTAGCGGGGGAAATGAGCAGTTCTTC
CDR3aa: CASRTSGGNEQFF

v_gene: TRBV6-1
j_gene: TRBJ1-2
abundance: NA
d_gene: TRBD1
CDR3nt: TGTGCCAGCAATCGGGACAGCCTCTATGGCTACACCTTC
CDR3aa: CASNRDSLYGYTF

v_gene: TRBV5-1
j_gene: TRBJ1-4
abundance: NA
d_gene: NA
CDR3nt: TGCGCCAGCAGCTTGGCCGGGACTAATGAAAAACTGTTTTTT
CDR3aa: CASSLAGTNEKLFF

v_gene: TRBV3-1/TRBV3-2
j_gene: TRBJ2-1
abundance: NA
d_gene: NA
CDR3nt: TGTGCCAGCAGCCGTACCGTAGCGAACAATGAGCAGTTCTTC
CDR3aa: CASSRTVANNEQFF

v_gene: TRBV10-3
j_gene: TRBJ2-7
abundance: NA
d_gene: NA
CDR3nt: TGTGCCATCAGTGAGTCCGGAGTCCACGAGCAGTACTTC
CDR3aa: CAISESGVHEQYF

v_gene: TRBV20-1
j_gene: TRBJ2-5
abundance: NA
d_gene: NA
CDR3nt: TGCAGTGCTAGCACTGGTACCCAGTACTTC
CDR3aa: CSASTGTQYF